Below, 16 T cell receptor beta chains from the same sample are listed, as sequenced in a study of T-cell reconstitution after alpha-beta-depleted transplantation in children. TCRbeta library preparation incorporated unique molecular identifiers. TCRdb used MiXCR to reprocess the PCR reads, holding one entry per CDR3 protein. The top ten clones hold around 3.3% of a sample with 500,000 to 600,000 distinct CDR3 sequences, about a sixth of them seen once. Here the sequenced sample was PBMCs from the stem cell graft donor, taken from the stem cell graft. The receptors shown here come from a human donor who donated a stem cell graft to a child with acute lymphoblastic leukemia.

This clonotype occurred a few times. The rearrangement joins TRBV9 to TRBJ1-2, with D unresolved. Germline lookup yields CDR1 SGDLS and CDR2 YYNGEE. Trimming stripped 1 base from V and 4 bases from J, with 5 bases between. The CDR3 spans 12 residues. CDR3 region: CASSVSGYGYTF. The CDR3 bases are TGTGCCAGCAGCGTATCGGGCTATGGCTACACCTTC.

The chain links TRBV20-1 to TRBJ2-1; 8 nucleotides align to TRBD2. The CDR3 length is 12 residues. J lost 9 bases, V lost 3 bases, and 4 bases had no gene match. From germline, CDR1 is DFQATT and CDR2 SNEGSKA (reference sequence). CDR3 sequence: CSASRAGVEQFF. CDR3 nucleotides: TGCAGTGCTAGTAGAGCGGGAGTTGAGCAGTTCTTC.

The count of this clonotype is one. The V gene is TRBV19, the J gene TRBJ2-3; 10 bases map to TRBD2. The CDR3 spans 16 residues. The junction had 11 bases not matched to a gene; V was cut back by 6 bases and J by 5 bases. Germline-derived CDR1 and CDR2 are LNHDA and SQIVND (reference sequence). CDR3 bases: TGTGCCAGTAGCGCGATCTTAGCGGGAGGCCGAGATACGCAGTATTTT. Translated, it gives CASSAILAGGRDTQYF.

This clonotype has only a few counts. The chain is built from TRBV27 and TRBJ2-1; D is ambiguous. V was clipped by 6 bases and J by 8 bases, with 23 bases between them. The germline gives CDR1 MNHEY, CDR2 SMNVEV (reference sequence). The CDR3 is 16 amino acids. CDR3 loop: CASRNGGPLFPDEQFF. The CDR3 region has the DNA TGTGCCAGCAGAAACGGCGGACCCCTCTTCCCCGATGAGCAGTTCTTC.

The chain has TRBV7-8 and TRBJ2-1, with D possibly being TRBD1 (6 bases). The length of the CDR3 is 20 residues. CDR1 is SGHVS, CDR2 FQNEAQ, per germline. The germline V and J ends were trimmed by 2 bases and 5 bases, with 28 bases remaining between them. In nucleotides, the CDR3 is TGTGCCAGCAGCTTATCTCCAGGGGAATACTCATTCGTGCAAAACAATGAGCAGTTCTTC. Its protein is CASSLSPGEYSFVQNNEQFF.

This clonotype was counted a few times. The CDR3 is CASSFASGSHEQYF. The CDR3 DNA reads TGCGCCAGCAGCTTCGCTAGCGGGAGCCACGAGCAGTACTTC. V is TRBV5-1 and J is TRBJ2-7, with TRBD2 matching 10 bases. With 2 bases clipped from V and 5 bases from J, the junction kept 4 bases outside the gene matches. This CDR3 is 14 amino acids long. The germline gives CDR1 SGHRS, CDR2 YFSETQ.

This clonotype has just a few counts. Here the CDR3 DNA reads TGCAGTGCTAGGCAGGACCCAAATTCACCCCTCCACTTT. Translation gives CSARQDPNSPLHF. This chain joins TRBV20-1 and TRBJ1-6; D is unresolved. Trimming removed 3 bases from V and 7 bases from J, with 10 bases in between. This CDR3 is built from 13 residues. CDR1 and CDR2 (germline): DFQATT, SNEGSKA (reference sequence).

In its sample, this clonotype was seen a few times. CDR3 coding DNA: TGTGCCAGCAGTTTACAGGGGGGGGGTGGTAATTCTGCTTCACCCCTCCACTTT. The encoded protein is CASSLQGGGGNSASPLHF. The chain combines TRBV12-3 or TRBV12-4 with TRBJ1-6; 7 bases match TRBD1. V trimming: 2 bases; J trimming: 9 bases; junction bases outside the gene matches: 16. The CDR3 has 18 residues.

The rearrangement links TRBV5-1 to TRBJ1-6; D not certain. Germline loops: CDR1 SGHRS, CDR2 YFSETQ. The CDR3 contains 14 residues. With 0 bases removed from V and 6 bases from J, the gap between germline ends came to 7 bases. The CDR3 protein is CASSLGSTNSPLHF. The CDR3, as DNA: TGCGCCAGCAGCTTGGGTTCGACTAATTCACCCCTCCACTTT. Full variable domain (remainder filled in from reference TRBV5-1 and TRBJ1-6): KAGVTQTPRYLIKTRGQQVTLSCSPISGHRSVSWYQQTPGQGLQFLFEYFSETQRNKGNFPGRFSGRQFSNSRSEMNVSTLELGDSALYLCASSLGSTNSPLHFGNGTRLTVT.

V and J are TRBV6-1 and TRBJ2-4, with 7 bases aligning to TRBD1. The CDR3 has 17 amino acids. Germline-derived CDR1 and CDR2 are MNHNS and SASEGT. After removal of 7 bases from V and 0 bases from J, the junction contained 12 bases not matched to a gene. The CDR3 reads CASTPGRGQLAKNIQYF. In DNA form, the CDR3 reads TGTGCCAGCACCCCCGGAAGGGGGCAACTAGCCAAAAACATTCAGTACTTC.

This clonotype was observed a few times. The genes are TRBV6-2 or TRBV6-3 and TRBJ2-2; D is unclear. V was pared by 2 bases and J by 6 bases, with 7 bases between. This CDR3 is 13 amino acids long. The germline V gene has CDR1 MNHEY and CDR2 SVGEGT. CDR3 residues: CASSYGGPGELFF. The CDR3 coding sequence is TGTGCCAGCAGTTACGGTGGTCCCGGGGAGCTGTTTTTT.

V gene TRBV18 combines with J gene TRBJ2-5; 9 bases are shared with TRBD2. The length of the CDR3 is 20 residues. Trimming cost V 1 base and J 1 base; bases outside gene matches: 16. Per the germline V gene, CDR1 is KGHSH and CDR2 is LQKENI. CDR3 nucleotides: TGTGCCAGCTCACCACGAAGGGGCCCCTCACTAGCGGGTGTCCAAGAGACCCAGTACTTC. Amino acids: CASSPRRGPSLAGVQETQYF.

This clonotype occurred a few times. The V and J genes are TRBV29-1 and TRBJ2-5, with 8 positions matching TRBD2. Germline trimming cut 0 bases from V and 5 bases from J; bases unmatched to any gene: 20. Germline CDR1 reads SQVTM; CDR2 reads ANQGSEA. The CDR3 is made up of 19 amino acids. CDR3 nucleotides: TGCAGCGTTGAAGATCCGGGCCCGGGGGGGAGGGCCAAGACGGAGACCCAGTACTTC. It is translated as CSVEDPGPGGRAKTETQYF.

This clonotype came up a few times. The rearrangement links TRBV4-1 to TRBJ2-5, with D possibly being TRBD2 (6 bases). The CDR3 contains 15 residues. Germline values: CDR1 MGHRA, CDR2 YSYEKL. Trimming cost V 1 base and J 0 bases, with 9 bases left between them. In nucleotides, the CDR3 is TGCGCCAGCAGCCAAGGCGGGGCGTACCAAGAGACCCAGTACTTC. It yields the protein CASSQGGAYQETQYF.

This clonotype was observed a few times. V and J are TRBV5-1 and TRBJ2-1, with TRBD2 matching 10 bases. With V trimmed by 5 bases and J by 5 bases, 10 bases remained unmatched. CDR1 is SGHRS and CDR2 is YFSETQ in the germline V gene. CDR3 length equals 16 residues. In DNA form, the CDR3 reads TGCGCCAGCAGGGGGCCTAGCGGGAGTCCGAACAATGAGCAGTTCTTC. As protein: CASRGPSGSPNNEQFF.

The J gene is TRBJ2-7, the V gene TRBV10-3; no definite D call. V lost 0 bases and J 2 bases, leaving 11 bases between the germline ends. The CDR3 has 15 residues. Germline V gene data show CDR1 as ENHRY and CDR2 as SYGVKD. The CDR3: CAISESGGGAYEQYF. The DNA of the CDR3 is TGTGCCATCAGTGAGTCTGGCGGTGGGGCCTACGAGCAGTACTTC.